This TCR beta chain was obtained from a study of T cell responses to AZD1222 COVID-19 vaccine. Study findings and constraints: Two doses of AZD1222 preceded a rise in Spike-specific TCR breadth and depth.

This clone was seen once. The target antigen is unknown. Sequencing was performed with immunoSEQ multiplex PCR; in TCRdb, only in-frame clones are kept and a portion is missing. The table shows about 91,000 clones, with around nine tenths occurring only once. Germline-derived CDR1 and CDR2 are SGDLS and YYNGEE. V lost 4 bases, J lost 5 bases, and 15 bases lay in between. The CDR3 is made up of 14 amino acids. The gene calls are TRBV9 and TRBJ2-5, with D uncertain. Sequencing was performed on peripheral blood, taken on day 0 of AZD1222 vaccination. The receptor's source is an adult in good health. CDR3 sequence (DNA): TGTGCCAGCAGCCCCCGGGTGGCTGGGGAGACCCAGTACTTC. Translating gives CASSPRVAGETQYF.